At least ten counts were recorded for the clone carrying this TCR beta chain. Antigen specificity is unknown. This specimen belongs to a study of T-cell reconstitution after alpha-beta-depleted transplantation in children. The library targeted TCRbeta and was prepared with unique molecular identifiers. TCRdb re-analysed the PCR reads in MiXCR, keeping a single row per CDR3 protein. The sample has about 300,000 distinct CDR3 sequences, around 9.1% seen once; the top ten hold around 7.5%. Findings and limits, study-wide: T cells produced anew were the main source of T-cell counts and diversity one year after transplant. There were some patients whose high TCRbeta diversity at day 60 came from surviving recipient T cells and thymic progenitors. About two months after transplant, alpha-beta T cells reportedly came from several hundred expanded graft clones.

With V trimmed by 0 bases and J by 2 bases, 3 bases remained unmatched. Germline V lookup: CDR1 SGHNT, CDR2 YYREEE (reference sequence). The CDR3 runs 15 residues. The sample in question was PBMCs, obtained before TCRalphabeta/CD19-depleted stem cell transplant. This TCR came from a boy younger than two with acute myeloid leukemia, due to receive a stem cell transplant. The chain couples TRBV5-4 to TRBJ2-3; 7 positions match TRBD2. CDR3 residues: CASSLAGGFTDTQYF. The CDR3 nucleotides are TGTGCCAGCAGCTTGGCCGGGGGGTTCACAGATACGCAGTATTTT.